This TCR beta chain is from a study of shared clonotypes between healthy human individuals. In the study overall: Donors were two women and three men aged 18 to 49.

Here immunoSEQ multiplex PCR was the method, and the copy in TCRdb shows in-frame clones only, minus some. Of about 690,000 clones detected, about 92% appear once; the ten largest clones hold about 33%. The CDR3 consists of 15 residues. V was shortened by 3 bases and J by 5 bases, with 13 bases between the two germline ends. The germline V gene has CDR1 SEHNR and CDR2 FQNEAQ (reference sequence). This clone was seen a handful of times. The antigen is not known. Points from the study as a whole: Researchers found naive subsets generally carried larger estimated richness than memory subsets.

The sequence was collected from a man aged 18 to 29 in good health. Some clones in this sample may be carry-over from other donors' samples. This sequence joins TRBV7-9 and TRBJ1-4, with D possibly matching TRBD1 (5 bases). Sequencing input: memory CD8+ T cells from PBMCs. Subset of the sample: CD45RO+ cells pooled with CCR7-negative TemRA cells. The CDR3 sequence: CASSFQWDGNEKLFF. The CDR3 region has the DNA TGTGCCAGCAGCTTTCAGTGGGACGGGAATGAAAAACTGTTTTTT.